This T cell receptor (beta chain) originates from a study of shared clonotypes between healthy human individuals. Every donor, a Caucasian adult, lived in Nashville, Tennessee. Germline lookup yields CDR1 MNHEY and CDR2 SMNVEV (reference sequence). The length of the CDR3 is 14 residues. Assay: immunoSEQ multiplex PCR; the TCRdb copy retains only in-frame clones and omits some. The table records hundreds of thousands of clones, about 85% of them present only once. The sequence was collected from a woman aged 40 to 50 in good health. Some clones in this sample may be carry-over from other donors' samples. The sequencing sample was made of PBMCs. The chain has TRBV27 and TRBJ2-5; D perhaps matches TRBD2 (5 bases). With the DNA end fitting TRBJ2-7 better, the J assignment may be wrong. The CDR3 DNA reads TGTGCCAGCAGTTTTCGGGGAAGCTCCTACGAGCAGTACTTC. It specifies CASSFRGSSYEQYF.